These 30 T cell receptor beta chains were sequenced from one sample in a study of cytomegalovirus exposure and HLA in healthy donors. 60 Vbeta and 13 Jbeta primers were used in PCR. Clones were read by immunoSEQ multiplex PCR, and TCRdb kept only the in-frame ones, dropping some. This sample contains around 130,000 clones. Sequencing was done on a sample of PBMCs. The source of these receptors is a woman aged 60 to 75 in good health and CMV-seronegative.

The rearrangement uses TRBV19 and TRBJ2-1; 7 bases align to TRBD1. The CDR3 sequence is 19 residues long. Germline values: CDR1 LNHDA, CDR2 SQIVND (reference sequence). V dropped 4 bases and J dropped 0; count of bases not matched to a gene: 15. The CDR3 nucleotides read TGTGCCAGTAGTAAACGTGGAATCACAGGGGTAAGCTCCTACAATGAGCAGTTCTTC. This gives the protein CASSKRGITGVSSYNEQFF.

The chain links TRBV15 to TRBJ1-5; D remains unclear. CDR1 is LNHNV and CDR2 is YYDKDF in the germline V gene (reference sequence). This CDR3 has 13 amino acids. Trimming shortened V by 5 bases and J by 11 bases, and 16 bases separated the two germline ends. The chain's CDR3 is CATSVVEVPTQHF. The DNA of the CDR3 is TGTGCCACCAGCGTGGTTGAGGTCCCTACCCAGCATTTT.

The rearrangement uses TRBV7-9 and TRBJ2-5; weak D call: TRBD1 (6 bases). The DNA matches TRBJ2-7 better at its end, which makes the J call doubtful. This CDR3 region has 17 residues. The germline CDR1 and CDR2 sequences are SEHNR and FQNEAQ (reference sequence). CDR3 residues: CASSLGVDSISGNEQYF. Here the CDR3 DNA reads TGTGCCAGCAGCTTAGGCGTGGACAGCATCTCAGGCAACGAGCAGTACTTC.

J is TRBJ2-5 and V is TRBV6-5; possible D gene TRBD2, 5 bases. The J call is doubtful: the DNA matches TRBJ2-7 better. Germline CDR1 and CDR2: MNHEY and SVGAGI. The CDR3 has 16 residues. The DNA of the CDR3 is TGTGCCAGCAGTTACACCCCGAGCGGATACCACTACGAGCAGTACTTC. It encodes CASSYTPSGYHYEQYF.

V gene TRBV5-8 combines with J gene TRBJ2-7, with D perhaps matching TRBD2 (7 bases). The germline V and J ends were trimmed by 6 bases and 4 bases, with 20 bases remaining between them. The CDR3 runs to 15 residues. The V gene's germline CDR1 is SGHTS and CDR2 YDEGEE. CDR3 sequence: CASKKRGAQIYEQYF. The DNA of the CDR3 is TGTGCCAGCAAAAAACGGGGGGCGCAAATATACGAGCAGTACTTC.

V gene TRBV7-3 combines with J gene TRBJ2-3; TRBD2 might be the D (7 bases). Germline CDR1 reads SGHTA; CDR2 reads FQGTGA. Deletions cut 3 bases from V and 1 base from J, with 11 bases between. The CDR3 spans 15 residues. The CDR3 sequence: CASSLGGGRTDTQYF. For the CDR3, the DNA is TGTGCCAGCAGCTTGGGCGGGGGCCGCACAGATACGCAGTATTTT.

The J gene is TRBJ2-1, the V gene TRBV21-1; the table gives TRBD2 as D, unverified against the DNA. TRBV21-1 is labeled a pseudogene. The CDR3 is made up of 13 amino acids. The CDR3 spells CASSISGDNEQFF. The CDR3, as DNA: TGTGCCAGCAGCATCAGCGGGGACAATGAGCAGTTCTTC.

This CDR3 reads CASSPPGDTEAFF. The CDR3 DNA follows: TGTGCCAGCTCACCACCAGGGGACACTGAAGCTTTCTTT. The rearrangement joins TRBV18 to TRBJ1-1; weak D call: TRBD1 (5 bases). The CDR3 length is 13 residues. CDR1 and CDR2 (germline): KGHSH, LQKENI. Trimming shortened V by 0 bases and J by 3 bases, and 5 bases separated the two germline ends.

The rearrangement uses TRBV6-1 and TRBJ2-2; the match to TRBD1 covers 8 bases. Germline CDR1 reads MNHNS; CDR2 reads SASEGT. V lost 7 bases and J lost 2; bases outside the gene matches: 6. The CDR3 is made up of 15 amino acids. The CDR3 DNA sequence: TGTGCCAGCACCGAGGACAGGGTTAACACCGGGGAGCTGTTTTTT. Its translation is CASTEDRVNTGELFF.

The chain has TRBV29-1 and TRBJ2-7; 8 nucleotides match TRBD1. CDR1 SQVTM and CDR2 ANQGSEA come from the germline V gene. Trimming at V came to 0 bases and at J to 6 bases, leaving 10 bases not matched to a gene. The length of the CDR3 is 15 residues. CDR3 in DNA: TGCAGCGTTGAAGAGGGCAGTACAGGGGGGAGCGAGCAGTACTTC. Translation: CSVEEGSTGGSEQYF.

The chain has TRBV5-8 and TRBJ2-7; TRBD1 might be the D (5 bases). CDR3 size: 15 residues. The V gene's germline CDR1 is SGHTS and CDR2 YDEGEE. V was clipped by 6 bases and J by 2 bases, with 18 bases between them. As DNA, the CDR3 is TGTGCCAGCACCCGTGAAGGGGCTGGAGCCTACGAGCAGTACTTC. It codes for CASTREGAGAYEQYF.

The J gene is TRBJ2-5, the V gene TRBV11-2; 7 bases agree with TRBD1. This CDR3 spans 14 amino acids. J was trimmed by 7 bases and V by 2 bases; bases with no gene match: 7. Germline-derived CDR1 and CDR2 are SGHAT and FQNNGV. The CDR3 sequence: CASSLIDRAGTQYF. CDR3 nucleotides: TGTGCCAGCAGCTTAATAGACAGGGCCGGGACCCAGTACTTC.

The V call is TRBV5-1, the J call TRBJ2-1, with D perhaps matching TRBD1 (6 bases). Germline V gives CDR1 SGHRS, CDR2 YFSETQ. V dropped 0 bases and J dropped 1 base, with 11 bases sitting between them. This CDR3 comprises 16 residues. The CDR3 DNA reads as TGCGCCAGCAGCTTGGAGGGGGAACTATCCTACAATGAGCAGTTCTTC. Encoded protein: CASSLEGELSYNEQFF.

The chain combines TRBV7-3 with TRBJ2-3; 10 bases map to TRBD1. CDR3 size: 15 residues. Trimming took 4 bases from V and 6 from J; bases not matched to a gene: 7. Germline V gene lookup returns CDR1 SGHTA and CDR2 FQGTGA. CDR3 region: CASSSGTGVQDTQYF. The CDR3 bases are TGTGCCAGCAGCTCCGGGACAGGGGTCCAGGATACGCAGTATTTT.

The V gene is TRBV30, the J gene TRBJ1-3; no firm D call. Germline V gives CDR1 GTSNPN, CDR2 SVGIG (reference sequence). The length of the CDR3 is 12 residues. V lost 2 bases and J 8 bases, leaving 10 bases between the germline ends. Here the CDR3 DNA reads TGTGCCTGGAGTCCCACGAGGGACACCATATATTTT. Amino acid sequence: CAWSPTRDTIYF.

The chain employs TRBV19 and TRBJ1-1; the D is unclear. Germline CDR1 reads LNHDA; CDR2 reads SQIVND (reference sequence). This CDR3 region has 14 residues. V lost 7 bases to trimming and J lost 1 base, with 13 bases between them. For the CDR3, the DNA is TGTGCCAGTATTTACTCGGCGGGGAACACTGAAGCTTTCTTT. Translated: CASIYSAGNTEAFF.

The chain uses TRBV7-8 and TRBJ1-3; no clear D gene. With 2 bases removed from V and 4 bases from J, the gap between germline ends came to 12 bases. The CDR3 is 15 residues long. Germline CDR1 reads SGHVS; CDR2 reads FQNEAQ. The CDR3 loop reads CASSLSPGFGNTIYF. The CDR3 region has the DNA TGTGCCAGCAGCTTAAGTCCTGGCTTCGGAAACACCATATATTTT.

The V call is TRBV2, the J call TRBJ2-7, with 9 positions matching TRBD1. From germline, CDR1 is SNHLY and CDR2 FYNNEI. The CDR3 extends over 16 amino acids. Unmatched junction bases numbered 13, after V lost 7 bases and J lost 3 bases. CDR3 sequence (DNA): TGTGCCAGCATAAATATGCCGGGACAGGGAAGCTACGAGCAGTACTTC. It codes for CASINMPGQGSYEQYF.

This sequence joins TRBV28 and TRBJ1-1; no firm D call. Germline CDR1 MDHEN, CDR2 SYDVKM. Trimming shortened V by 6 bases and J by 4 bases, and 21 bases separated the two germline ends. CDR3 length: 16 residues. The CDR3 protein is CASRGGFSKRSTEAFF. DNA of the CDR3: TGTGCCAGCAGGGGTGGATTCAGTAAGAGGAGCACTGAAGCTTTCTTT.

V gene TRBV6-5 combines with J gene TRBJ1-2; weak D call: TRBD1 (6 bases). CDR1 is MNHEY, CDR2 SVGAGI, per germline. The CDR3 extends over 16 amino acids. V was shortened by 0 bases and J by 8 bases, with 19 bases between the two germline ends. The CDR3 nucleotides are TGTGCCAGCAGTTACTCGACCTTAACAGGGTCGAGCGGCTACACCTTC. Translating it yields CASSYSTLTGSSGYTF.

For this clone: The junction shows a germline mismatch at one end, possibly a read error. The chain carries TRBV7-8 and TRBJ2-2, with TRBD1 as a possible D gene (6 bases). CDR3 length: 12 amino acids. Germline V lookup: CDR1 SGHVS, CDR2 FQNEAQ. CDR3 amino acids: CASRLGDRTLFF. The CDR3 bases are TGTGCCAGCAGGTTAGGCGACAGGACGCTGTTTTTT. Using reference TRBV7-8 and TRBJ2-2 for the parts outside the CDR3, the full variable domain is GAGVSQSPRYKVAKRGQDVALRCDPISGHVSLFWYQQALGQGPEFLTYFQNEAQLDKSGLPSDRFFAERPEGSVSTLKIQRTQQEDSAVYLCASRLGDRTLFFGEGSRLTVL.

The chain is built from TRBV18 and TRBJ2-1; TRBD1 agrees at 7 bases. The CDR3 sequence is 13 residues long. CDR1 is KGHSH, CDR2 LQKENI, per germline. V lost 9 bases to trimming and J lost 5 bases; unmatched junction nucleotides: 7. The CDR3 DNA reads TGTGCCAGTGAGACAGGGATGAACAATGAGCAGTTCTTC. Translating gives CASETGMNNEQFF.

The chain couples TRBV4-1 to TRBJ2-7; no clear D. The CDR3 totals 15 residues. The V and J ends lost 5 bases and 0 bases respectively, with 14 bases between them. Germline V gene sequence: CDR1 MGHRA, CDR2 YSYEKL. In DNA form, the CDR3 reads TGCGCCAGCAGCAGGAGAACGGCGGTCTCCTACGAGCAGTACTTC. Its protein is CASSRRTAVSYEQYF.

V usage is TRBV4-1 and J usage is TRBJ2-3, with TRBD2 matching over 7 bases. The CDR3 has 16 residues. J lost 0 bases, V lost 1 base, and 4 bases had no gene match. The germline V gene encodes CDR1 MGHRA and CDR2 YSYEKL. The CDR3 sequence: CASSQGGLRSTDTQYF. The CDR3, as DNA: TGCGCCAGCAGCCAAGGGGGACTACGAAGCACAGATACGCAGTATTTT.

The chain uses TRBV7-2 and TRBJ1-4; D perhaps matches TRBD1 (5 bases). The CDR3 spans 14 residues. V lost 4 bases, J lost 3 bases, and 9 bases lay in between. Germline CDR1 reads SGHTA; CDR2 reads FQGNSA. In DNA form, the CDR3 reads TGTGCCAGCAGCTCAGGGTTGGCTAATGAAAAACTGTTTTTT. Its protein product is CASSSGLANEKLFF. Looking up the rest from reference TRBV7-2 and TRBJ1-4 gives the full variable domain: GAGVSQSPSNKVTEKGKDVELRCDPISGHTALYWYRQSLGQGLEFLIYFQGNSAPDKSGLPSDRFSAERTGGSVSTLTIQRTQQEDSAVYLCASSSGLANEKLFFGSGTQLSVL.

V gene TRBV10-3 combines with J gene TRBJ1-4, with 7 bases fitting TRBD1. Germline loops: CDR1 ENHRY, CDR2 SYGVKD. The CDR3 runs 14 residues. V trimming: 7 bases; J trimming: 8 bases; junction bases outside the gene matches: 10. The CDR3 loop reads CAITKGGAGEKLFF. CDR3 DNA sequence: TGTGCCATCACAAAAGGGGGCGCTGGGGAAAAACTGTTTTTT.

The chain combines TRBV7-3 with TRBJ1-6, with no clear D. V was shortened by 5 bases and J by 5 bases, with 13 bases between the two germline ends. CDR3 size: 15 residues. Germline V gene lookup returns CDR1 SGHTA and CDR2 FQGTGA. The chain's CDR3 is CASSPMAGNNSPLHF. The CDR3 DNA sequence: TGTGCCAGCAGCCCGATGGCGGGGAATAATTCACCCCTCCACTTT.

The CDR3 sequence is CASSLGQGRSEDTQYF. Written as DNA, the CDR3 is TGTGCCAGCAGCTTGGGCCAGGGGCGTAGTGAAGATACGCAGTATTTT. The gene calls are TRBV5-6 and TRBJ2-3, with D perhaps TRBD1 (6 bases). This CDR3 is built from 16 residues. The germline V gene encodes CDR1 SGHDT and CDR2 YYEEEE. Trimming removed 0 bases from V and 5 bases from J, with 16 bases in between.

The V gene is TRBV30, the J gene TRBJ1-1; D is possibly TRBD1 (5 bases). The CDR3 consists of 13 residues. V shed 0 bases and J shed 11 bases, with 16 bases lying between them. CDR1 and CDR2 from the germline V gene are GTSNPN and SVGIG (reference sequence). The CDR3 DNA reads as TGTGCCTGGAGTGTACTGTACGAGGGACTCGCTTTCTTT. It translates to CAWSVLYEGLAFF.

The chain carries TRBV10-2 and TRBJ2-1, with unresolved D. The V end lost 0 bases, the J end lost 12 bases, and 12 bases lay between the germline ends. This CDR3 spans 13 amino acids. Looked up from germline, CDR1 is WSHSY and CDR2 is SAAADI. The CDR3 protein is CASSESSNSWQFF. CDR3 coding DNA: TGCGCCAGCAGTGAGTCGTCTAACAGTTGGCAGTTCTTC.